This entry concerns a single T cell receptor (beta chain). The antigen is unknown. The data are from a study of siplizumab effects on memory and regulatory T cells. The study, taken as a whole, reports: Whether proliferating Tregs in siplizumab cultures suppress was not functionally confirmed. Naive T cells looked more diverse than memory cells and looked like major alloresponse contributors. Neither a naive nor a memory phenotype was assignable to roughly 80-96% of proliferating CD4+ or CD8+ clones.

Repertoires were generated with immunoSEQ multiplex PCR, while TCRdb's copy carries only in-frame clones and drops some. The repertoire consists of 70,000 or so clones, with approximately 88% occurring once and the leading ten covering about 1.5%. This CDR3 has 19 amino acids. Germline CDR1 reads SGHTA; CDR2 reads FQGNSA. The V segment lost 2 bases and the J segment 4 bases; nucleotides outside the gene matches: 16. The sequencing input was Tregs sorted from blood. The chain links TRBV7-2 to TRBJ2-7, with 11 nucleotides matching TRBD2. The receptor was derived from a human donor in good health. The CDR3 DNA reads TGTGCCAGCAGCTTACGTAATAGGGTAGCGGGAGGGAGTCTGTACGAGCAGTACTTC. Its protein is CASSLRNRVAGGSLYEQYF.